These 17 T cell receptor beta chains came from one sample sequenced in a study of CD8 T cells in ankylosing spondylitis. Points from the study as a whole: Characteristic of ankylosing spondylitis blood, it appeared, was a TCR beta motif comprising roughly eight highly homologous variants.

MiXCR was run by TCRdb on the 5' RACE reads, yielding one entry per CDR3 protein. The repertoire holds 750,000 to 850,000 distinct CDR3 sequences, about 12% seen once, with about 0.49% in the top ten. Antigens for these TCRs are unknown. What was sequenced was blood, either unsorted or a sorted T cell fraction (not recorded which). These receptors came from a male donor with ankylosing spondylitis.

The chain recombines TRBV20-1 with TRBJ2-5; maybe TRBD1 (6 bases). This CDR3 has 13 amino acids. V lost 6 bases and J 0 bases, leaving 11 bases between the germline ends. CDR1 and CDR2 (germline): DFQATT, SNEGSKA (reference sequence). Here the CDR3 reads CSALGTNQETQYF. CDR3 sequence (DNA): TGCAGTGCGCTCGGGACAAACCAAGAGACCCAGTACTTC.

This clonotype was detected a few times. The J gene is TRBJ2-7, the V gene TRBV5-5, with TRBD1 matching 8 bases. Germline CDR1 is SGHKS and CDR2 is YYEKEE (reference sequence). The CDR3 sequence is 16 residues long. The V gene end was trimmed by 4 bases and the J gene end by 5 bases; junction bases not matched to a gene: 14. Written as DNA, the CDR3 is TGTGCCAGCAGCCCGGCCCGGGGACAGGATCGGGACGAGCAGTACTTC. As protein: CASSPARGQDRDEQYF. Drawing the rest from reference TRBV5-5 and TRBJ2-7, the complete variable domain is DAGVTQSPTHLIKTRGQQVTLRCSPISGHKSVSWYQQVLGQGPQFIFQYYEKEERGRGNFPDRFSARQFPNYSSELNVNALLLGDSALYLCASSPARGQDRDEQYFGPGTRLTVT.

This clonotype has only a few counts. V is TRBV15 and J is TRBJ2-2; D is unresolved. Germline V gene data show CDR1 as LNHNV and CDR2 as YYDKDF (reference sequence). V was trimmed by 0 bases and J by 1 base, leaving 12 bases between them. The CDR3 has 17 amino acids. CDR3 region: CATSRDQSAGNTGELFF. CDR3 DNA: TGTGCCACCAGCAGAGATCAGAGCGCTGGGAACACCGGGGAGCTGTTTTTT.

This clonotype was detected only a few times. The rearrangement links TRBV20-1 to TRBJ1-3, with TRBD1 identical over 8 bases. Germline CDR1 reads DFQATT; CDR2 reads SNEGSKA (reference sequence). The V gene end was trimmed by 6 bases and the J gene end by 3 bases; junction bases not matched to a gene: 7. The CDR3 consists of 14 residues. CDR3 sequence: CSAETDRGGNTIYF. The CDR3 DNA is TGCAGTGCGGAGACCGACAGGGGTGGAAACACCATATATTTT.

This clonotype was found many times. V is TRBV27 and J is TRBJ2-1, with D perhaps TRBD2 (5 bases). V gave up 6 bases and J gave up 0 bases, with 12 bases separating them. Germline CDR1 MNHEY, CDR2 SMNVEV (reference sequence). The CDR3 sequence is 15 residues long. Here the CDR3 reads CASSRGLDSYNEQFF. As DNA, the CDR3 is TGTGCCAGCAGCCGTGGACTCGACTCCTACAATGAGCAGTTCTTC.

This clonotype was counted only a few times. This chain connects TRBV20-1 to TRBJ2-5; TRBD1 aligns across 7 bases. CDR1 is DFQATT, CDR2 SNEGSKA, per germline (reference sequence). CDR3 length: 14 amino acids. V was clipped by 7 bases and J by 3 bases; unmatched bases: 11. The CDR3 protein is CSVSKDRLKETQYF. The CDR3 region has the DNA TGCAGTGTTTCCAAGGACAGGCTTAAAGAGACCCAGTACTTC.

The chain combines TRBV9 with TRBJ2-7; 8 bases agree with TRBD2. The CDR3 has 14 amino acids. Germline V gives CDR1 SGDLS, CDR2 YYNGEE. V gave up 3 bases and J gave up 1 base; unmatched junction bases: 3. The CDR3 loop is CASSALAGSYEQYF. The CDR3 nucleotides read TGTGCCAGCAGCGCCCTAGCGGGTTCCTACGAGCAGTACTTC. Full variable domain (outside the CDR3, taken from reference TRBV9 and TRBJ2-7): DSGVTQTPKHLITATGQRVTLRCSPRSGDLSVYWYQQSLDQGLQFLIQYYNGEERAKGNILERFSAQQFPDLHSELNLSSLELGDSALYFCASSALAGSYEQYFGPGTRLTVT.

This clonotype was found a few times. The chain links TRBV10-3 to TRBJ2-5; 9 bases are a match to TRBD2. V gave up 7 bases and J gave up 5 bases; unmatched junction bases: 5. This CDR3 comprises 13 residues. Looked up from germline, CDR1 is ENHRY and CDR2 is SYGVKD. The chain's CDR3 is CAITSSGAETQYF. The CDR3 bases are TGTGCCATCACCTCTAGCGGGGCCGAGACCCAGTACTTC.

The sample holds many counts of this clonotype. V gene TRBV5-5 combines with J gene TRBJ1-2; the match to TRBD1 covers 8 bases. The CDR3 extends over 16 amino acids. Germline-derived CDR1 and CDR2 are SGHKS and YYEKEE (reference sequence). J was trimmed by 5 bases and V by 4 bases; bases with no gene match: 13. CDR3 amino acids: CASSIGQGGPSYGYTF. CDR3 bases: TGTGCCAGCAGCATCGGACAGGGTGGGCCGAGTTATGGCTACACCTTC.

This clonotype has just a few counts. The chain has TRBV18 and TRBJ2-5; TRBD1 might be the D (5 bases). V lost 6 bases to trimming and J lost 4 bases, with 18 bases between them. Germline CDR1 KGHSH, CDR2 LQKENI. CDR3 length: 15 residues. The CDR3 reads CASSPLKGSPETQYF. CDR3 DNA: TGTGCCAGCTCGCCCCTTAAGGGGTCGCCAGAGACCCAGTACTTC.

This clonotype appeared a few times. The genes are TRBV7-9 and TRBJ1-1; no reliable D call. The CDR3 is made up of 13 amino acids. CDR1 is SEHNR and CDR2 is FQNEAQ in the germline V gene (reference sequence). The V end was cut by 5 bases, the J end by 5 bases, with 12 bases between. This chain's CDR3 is CASSRAWETEAFF. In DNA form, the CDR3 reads TGTGCCAGCAGCCGGGCATGGGAGACTGAAGCTTTCTTT.

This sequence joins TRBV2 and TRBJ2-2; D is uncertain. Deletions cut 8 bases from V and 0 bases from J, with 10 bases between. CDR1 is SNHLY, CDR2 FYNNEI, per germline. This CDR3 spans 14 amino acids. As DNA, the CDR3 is TGTGCCAGCCGGGTCCGTTCGAACACCGGGGAGCTGTTTTTT. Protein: CASRVRSNTGELFF.

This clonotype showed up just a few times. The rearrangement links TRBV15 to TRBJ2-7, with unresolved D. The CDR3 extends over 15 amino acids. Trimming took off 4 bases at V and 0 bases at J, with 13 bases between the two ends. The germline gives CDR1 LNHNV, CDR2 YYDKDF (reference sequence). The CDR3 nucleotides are TGTGCCACCAGCAACTTTGTGGGCACCTCCTACGAGCAGTACTTC. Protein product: CATSNFVGTSYEQYF. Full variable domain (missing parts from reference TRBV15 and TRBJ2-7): DAMVIQNPRYQVTQFGKPVTLSCSQTLNHNVMYWYQQKSSQAPKLLFHYYDKDFNNEADTPDNFQSRRPNTSFCFLDIRSPGLGDTAMYLCATSNFVGTSYEQYFGPGTRLTVT.

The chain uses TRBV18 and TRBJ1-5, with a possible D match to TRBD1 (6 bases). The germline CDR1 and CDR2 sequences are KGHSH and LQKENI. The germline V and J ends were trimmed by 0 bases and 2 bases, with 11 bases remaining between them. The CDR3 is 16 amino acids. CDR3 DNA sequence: TGTGCCAGCTCACCACCCGGTGGGGGCCGCAATCAGCCCCAGCATTTT. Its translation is CASSPPGGGRNQPQHF. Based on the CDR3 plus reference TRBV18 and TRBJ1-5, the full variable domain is NAGVMQNPRHLVRRRGQEARLRCSPMKGHSHVYWYRQLPEEGLKFMVYLQKENIIDESGMPKERFSAEFPKEGPSILRIQQVVRGDSAAYFCASSPPGGGRNQPQHFGDGTRLSIL.

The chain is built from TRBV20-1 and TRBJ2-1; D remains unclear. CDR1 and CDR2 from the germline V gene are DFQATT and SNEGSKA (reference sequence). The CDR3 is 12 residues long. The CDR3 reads CSPKKTLSEQFF. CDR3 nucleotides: TGCAGCCCAAAGAAGACCCTGAGCGAGCAGTTCTTC.

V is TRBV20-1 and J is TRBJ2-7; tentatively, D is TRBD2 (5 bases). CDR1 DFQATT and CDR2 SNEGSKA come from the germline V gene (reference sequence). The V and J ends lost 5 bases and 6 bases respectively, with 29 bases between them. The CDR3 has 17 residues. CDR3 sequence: CSALVTPITRGISEQYF. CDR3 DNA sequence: TGCAGTGCTCTCGTAACCCCGATCACTAGAGGGATTAGCGAGCAGTACTTC.

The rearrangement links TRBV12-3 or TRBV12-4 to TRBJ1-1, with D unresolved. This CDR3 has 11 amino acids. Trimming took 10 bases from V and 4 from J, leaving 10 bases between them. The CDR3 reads CATRDFTEAFF. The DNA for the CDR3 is TGTGCCACCCGGGATTTCACTGAAGCTTTCTTT.